This T cell receptor beta chain stems from a study of OX40 agonist ivuxolimab in advanced cancers. Overall study: A diagnosis of hepatocellular carcinoma, melanoma, renal cell or head and neck cancer was present in dose-escalation patients.

As for this clone: Its antigen is undetermined.

The study, taken as a whole, reports: Both CD4+ and CD8+ T cell populations in blood had undergone clonal expansion by week 6 at 0.1 to 3.0 mg/kg. Patients with a partial response at 0.1-3.0 mg/kg had among the lowest clonal expansion.

The CDR3 runs 15 residues. Germline assignment: CDR1 SGHRS and CDR2 YFSETQ. The J segment lost 10 bases and the V segment lost 5 bases, leaving 7 bases of the junction unmatched. Sequencing was performed with immunoSEQ multiplex PCR; in TCRdb, only in-frame clones are kept and a portion is missing. Of tens of thousands of clones detected, around 88% appear once; the ten largest clones hold around 0.6%. The source is an adult with an advanced solid tumor such as melanoma, head and neck, liver or kidney cancer. Sequenced here: CD4+ or CD8+ T cells sorted from blood, sampled in a trial of the OX40 agonist ivuxolimab. The rearrangement links TRBV5-1 to TRBJ1-6; 12 nucleotides match TRBD1. CDR3 region: CASRGGQGAGSPLHF. DNA for the CDR3: TGCGCCAGCAGGGGGGGACAGGGGGCTGGCTCACCCCTCCACTTT.